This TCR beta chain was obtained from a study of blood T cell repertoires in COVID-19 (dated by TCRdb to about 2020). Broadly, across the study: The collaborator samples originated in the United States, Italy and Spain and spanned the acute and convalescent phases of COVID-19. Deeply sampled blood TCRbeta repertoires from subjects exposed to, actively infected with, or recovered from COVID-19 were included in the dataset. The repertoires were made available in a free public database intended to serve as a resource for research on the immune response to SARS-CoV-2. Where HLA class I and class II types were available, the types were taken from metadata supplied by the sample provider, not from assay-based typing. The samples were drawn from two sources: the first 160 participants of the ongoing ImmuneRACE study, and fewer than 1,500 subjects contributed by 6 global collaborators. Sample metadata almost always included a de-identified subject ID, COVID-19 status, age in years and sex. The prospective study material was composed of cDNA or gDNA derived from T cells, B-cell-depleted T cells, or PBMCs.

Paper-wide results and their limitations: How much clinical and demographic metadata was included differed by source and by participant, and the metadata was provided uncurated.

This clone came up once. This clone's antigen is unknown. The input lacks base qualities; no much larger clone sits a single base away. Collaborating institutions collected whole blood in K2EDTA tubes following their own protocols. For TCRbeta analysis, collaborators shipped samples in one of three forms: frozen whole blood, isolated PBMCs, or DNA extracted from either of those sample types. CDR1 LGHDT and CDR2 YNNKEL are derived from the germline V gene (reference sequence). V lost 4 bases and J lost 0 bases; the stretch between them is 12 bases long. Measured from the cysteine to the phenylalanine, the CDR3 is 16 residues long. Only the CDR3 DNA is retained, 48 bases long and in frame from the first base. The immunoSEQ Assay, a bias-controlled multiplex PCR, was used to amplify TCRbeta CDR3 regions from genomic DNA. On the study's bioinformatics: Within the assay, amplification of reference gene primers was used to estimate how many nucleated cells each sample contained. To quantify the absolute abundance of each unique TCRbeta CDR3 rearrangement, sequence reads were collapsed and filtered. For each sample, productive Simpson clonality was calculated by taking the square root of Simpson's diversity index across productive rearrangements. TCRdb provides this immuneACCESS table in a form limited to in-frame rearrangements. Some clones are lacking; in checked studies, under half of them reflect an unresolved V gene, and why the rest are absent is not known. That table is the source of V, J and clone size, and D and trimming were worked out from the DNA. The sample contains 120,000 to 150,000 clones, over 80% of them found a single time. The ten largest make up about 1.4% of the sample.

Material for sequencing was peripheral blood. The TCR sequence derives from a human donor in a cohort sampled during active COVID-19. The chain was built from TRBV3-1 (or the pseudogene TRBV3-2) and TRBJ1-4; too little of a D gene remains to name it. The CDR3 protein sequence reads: CASSPGLIATNEKLFF. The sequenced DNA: TGTGCCAGCAGCCCCGGACTCATTGCAACTAATGAAAAACTGTTTTTT.